The present T cell receptor beta chain was sequenced within a study of cytomegalovirus exposure and HLA in healthy donors. V dropped 5 bases and J dropped 2; count of bases not matched to a gene: 7. CDR3 length: 15 residues. Germline-derived CDR1 and CDR2 are MNHEY and SVGAGI. The PCR employed 60 Vbeta primers together with 13 Jbeta primers. The assay was immunoSEQ multiplex PCR, and TCRdb's table has in-frame clones only and misses some. This sample yields roughly 120,000 clones, of which about 80% are seen a single time; 5.3% belongs to the top ten. The chain couples TRBV6-5 to TRBJ2-5; 8 nucleotides line up with TRBD1. The sequence came from a man aged 30-40 years in good health and CMV-seronegative. The material sequenced was PBMCs. The CDR3 loop is CASSRAGTGQETQYF. CDR3 in DNA: TGTGCCAGCAGTCGGGCCGGGACAGGACAAGAGACCCAGTACTTC.